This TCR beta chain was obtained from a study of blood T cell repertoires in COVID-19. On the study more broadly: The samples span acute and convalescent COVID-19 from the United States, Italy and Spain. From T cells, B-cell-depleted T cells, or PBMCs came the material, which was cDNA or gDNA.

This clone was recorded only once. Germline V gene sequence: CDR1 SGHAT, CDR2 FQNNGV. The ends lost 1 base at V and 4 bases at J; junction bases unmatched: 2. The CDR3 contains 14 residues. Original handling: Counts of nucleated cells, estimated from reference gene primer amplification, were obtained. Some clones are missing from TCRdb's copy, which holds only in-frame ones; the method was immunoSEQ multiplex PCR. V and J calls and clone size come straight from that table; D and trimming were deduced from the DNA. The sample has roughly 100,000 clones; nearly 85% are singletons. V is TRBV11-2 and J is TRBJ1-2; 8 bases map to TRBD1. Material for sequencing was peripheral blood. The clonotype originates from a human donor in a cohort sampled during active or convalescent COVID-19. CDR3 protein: CASSLAGGGYGYTF. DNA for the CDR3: TGTGCCAGCAGCTTAGCAGGGGGCGGCTATGGCTACACCTTC.